This T cell receptor (beta chain) was recovered during a study of CD8+CD57+ T cells in acquired aplastic anemia. About the study: Sorted CD4+ and CD8+ cells gave an average of roughly 3 ug of DNA.

Genomic DNA served as template for TCR beta VDJ and CDR3 profiling. TCRdb independently ran MiXCR on the reads; one entry per CDR3 protein. The data contain 190,000 or so distinct CDR3 sequences, approximately 60% of them seen just once; the ten biggest clones take up over 25%. The germline CDR1 and CDR2 sequences are DFQATT and SNEGSKA (reference sequence). The CDR3 runs to 15 residues. The V gene end was trimmed by 0 bases and the J gene end by 3 bases; junction bases not matched to a gene: 5. This clonotype showed up many times. The source material was sorted CD4+, CD8+, or CD8+CD57+ T cells (not recorded which) from PBMCs. The chain joins TRBV20-1 to TRBJ2-7, with 10 bases matching TRBD1. The receptor comes from a human donor in good health. The chain's CDR3 is CSAREGTGDHYEQYF. The CDR3, as DNA: TGCAGTGCTAGAGAGGGGACAGGGGACCACTACGAGCAGTACTTC.